The 29 T cell receptor beta chains presented below share a single source sample, sequenced in a study of cytomegalovirus exposure and HLA in healthy donors. Use of 60 Vbeta and 13 Jbeta primers characterized the PCR. Here immunoSEQ multiplex PCR was the method, and the copy in TCRdb shows in-frame clones only, minus some. The sample lists more than 95,000 clones; roughly 81% were seen once. Sequences were obtained from PBMCs. The receptors derive from a woman aged 25 to 39 in good health and CMV-seronegative.

The chain links TRBV10-2 to TRBJ1-1, with a tentative D call TRBD1 (5 bases). V shed 2 bases and J shed 1 base, with 8 bases lying between them. CDR1 and CDR2 (germline): WSHSY, SAAADI. CDR3 length equals 14 residues. CDR3 in amino acids: CASSETQGNTEAFF. The DNA for the CDR3 is TGCGCCAGCAGTGAGACGCAGGGGAACACTGAAGCTTTCTTT.

The chain is built from TRBV2 and TRBJ2-5, with D perhaps TRBD2 (6 bases). This CDR3 spans 13 amino acids. Trimming removed 3 bases from V and 7 bases from J, with 12 bases in between. Germline V lookup: CDR1 SNHLY, CDR2 FYNNEI. CDR3 sequence: CASSDRGTGTQYF. CDR3 in DNA: TGTGCCAGCAGTGACCGGGGGACGGGGACCCAGTACTTC.

This chain uses TRBV5-3 with TRBJ1-4; maybe TRBD1 (5 bases). TRBV5-3 is designated an ORF whose function remains uncertain. The CDR3 sequence is 15 residues long. The ends were cut back, 4 bases at V and 8 bases at J, with 18 bases in the middle. This chain's CDR3 is CARSQGPPRGEKLFF. CDR3 in DNA: TGTGCCAGAAGCCAAGGACCTCCGCGGGGGGAAAAACTGTTTTTT.

V is TRBV27 and J is TRBJ1-2; 8 positions agree with TRBD1. CDR3 length equals 17 residues. CDR1 is MNHEY, CDR2 SMNVEV, per germline (reference sequence). V lost 8 bases, J lost 3 bases, and 17 bases stayed unmatched. CDR3 DNA: TGTGCCAGCGCACCCTGGGCAGGGGGCGAGACTTACTATGGCTACACCTTC. It specifies CASAPWAGGETYYGYTF.

The chain carries TRBV25-1 and TRBJ2-2, with D unclear. This CDR3 comprises 14 residues. The V gene's germline CDR1 is MGHDK and CDR2 SYGVNS. Trimming left V 6 bases short and J 5 bases short, with 13 bases between. For the CDR3, the DNA is TGTGCCAGCAGCGATGCTAGACGGACCGGGGAGCTGTTTTTT. It specifies CASSDARRTGELFF.

V is TRBV2 and J is TRBJ2-3; 13 bases are shared with TRBD2. The CDR3 has 15 residues. V was pared by 6 bases and J by 3 bases, with 3 bases of the junction left unmatched. Germline CDR1 SNHLY, CDR2 FYNNEI. CDR3 coding DNA: TGTGCCAGCAGGGAGGGACTAGCGGGGACAGATACGCAGTATTTT. It codes for CASREGLAGTDTQYF. Looking up the rest from reference TRBV2 and TRBJ2-3 gives the full variable domain: EPEVTQTPSHQVTQMGQEVILRCVPISNHLYFYWYRQILGQKVEFLVSFYNNEISEKSEIFDDQFSVERPDGSNFTLKIRSTKLEDSAMYFCASREGLAGTDTQYFGPGTRLTVL.

There are a few counts of this clone. The V and J genes are TRBV19 and TRBJ2-7, with 11 bases lining up with TRBD2. CDR3 length: 15 residues. V trimming: 3 bases; J trimming: 3 bases; junction bases outside the gene matches: 4. CDR1 is LNHDA and CDR2 is SQIVND in the germline V gene (reference sequence). CDR3 region: CASSIPLAGGYEQYF. Written as DNA, the CDR3 is TGTGCCAGTAGTATCCCGCTAGCGGGGGGCTACGAGCAGTACTTC.

This clone occurred once. The genes are TRBV9 and TRBJ2-2; D is unclear. CDR1 and CDR2 from the germline V gene are SGDLS and YYNGEE. Trimming cost V 3 bases and J 5 bases, with 8 bases left between them. This CDR3 has 13 residues. CDR3 residues: CASSATWTGELFF. The CDR3 nucleotides read TGTGCCAGCAGCGCTACCTGGACCGGGGAGCTGTTTTTT.

The rearrangement uses TRBV6-1 and TRBJ1-5; D remains unclear. The germline V gene has CDR1 MNHNS and CDR2 SASEGT. V was cut by 8 bases and J by 7 bases, with 15 bases left in between. The CDR3 is 13 amino acids. In DNA form, the CDR3 reads TGTGCCAGCGGGAGTCGCTCAGCGCAGCCCCAGCATTTT. This encodes CASGSRSAQPQHF.

This chain uses TRBV29-1 with TRBJ1-2; D call uncertain. V was shortened by 7 bases and J by 7 bases, with 10 bases between the two germline ends. The CDR3 length is 10 residues. The germline gives CDR1 SQVTM, CDR2 ANQGSEA. The CDR3 DNA follows: TGCAGCGCCCTGGCAGGTGGCTACACCTTC. Its protein product is CSALAGGYTF. The variable domain in full, with the rest retrieved from reference TRBV29-1 and TRBJ1-2, is SAVISQKPSRDICQRGTSLTIQCQVDSQVTMMFWYRQQPGQSLTLIATANQGSEATYESGFVIDKFPISRPNLTFSTLTVSNMSPEDSSIYLCSALAGGYTFGSGTRLTVV.

The rearrangement joins TRBV9 to TRBJ1-4; D is uncertain. CDR1 is SGDLS, CDR2 YYNGEE, per germline. The CDR3 spans 15 residues. The V and J ends lost 0 bases and 1 base respectively, with 7 bases between them. The CDR3 here is CASSVGRGTNEKLFF. CDR3 nucleotide sequence: TGTGCCAGCAGCGTAGGCCGGGGAACTAATGAAAAACTGTTTTTT.

This clone was detected a few times. V usage is TRBV7-2 and J usage is TRBJ2-1; 10 bases align to TRBD2. Germline trimming cut 4 bases from V and 2 bases from J; bases unmatched to any gene: 2. The CDR3 is 15 amino acids. From germline, CDR1 is SGHTA and CDR2 FQGNSA. This CDR3 is CASSSLAGPYNEQFF. As DNA, the CDR3 is TGTGCCAGCAGCTCACTAGCGGGACCCTACAATGAGCAGTTCTTC.

The genes are TRBV6-4 and TRBJ2-3, with 10 bases identical to TRBD2. The CDR3 sequence is 14 residues long. The germline V gene encodes CDR1 MRHNA and CDR2 SNTAGT. J gave up 5 bases and V 8 bases, and 7 bases lay outside the gene matches. CDR3 in DNA: TGTGCCAGCGCCCTAGCGGGAGTGGGAGATACGCAGTATTTT. This sequence encodes CASALAGVGDTQYF.

This chain links TRBV18 with TRBJ2-1; 9 bases match TRBD1. Germline lookup yields CDR1 KGHSH and CDR2 LQKENI. This CDR3 is built from 14 residues. The ends lost 5 bases at V and 10 bases at J; junction bases unmatched: 9. CDR3 nucleotides: TGTGCCAGCTCATATACGGGACAGGGACGCGAGCAGTTCTTC. This codes for CASSYTGQGREQFF.

The rearrangement uses TRBV2 and TRBJ1-1, with D hard to call. Deletions cut 6 bases from V and 4 bases from J, with 15 bases between. Germline V lookup: CDR1 SNHLY, CDR2 FYNNEI. The CDR3 covers 14 residues. CDR3 amino acids: CASRTGTVRTEAFF. CDR3 DNA sequence: TGTGCCAGCAGGACCGGAACAGTGCGCACTGAAGCTTTCTTT. Drawing the rest from reference TRBV2 and TRBJ1-1, the complete variable domain is EPEVTQTPSHQVTQMGQEVILRCVPISNHLYFYWYRQILGQKVEFLVSFYNNEISEKSEIFDDQFSVERPDGSNFTLKIRSTKLEDSAMYFCASRTGTVRTEAFFGQGTRLTVV.

The chain couples TRBV7-9 to TRBJ2-7; tentatively, D is TRBD2 (7 bases). This CDR3 is 14 amino acids long. Trimming cost V 2 bases and J 4 bases, with 12 bases left between them. Germline V CDR1 and CDR2: SEHNR, FQNEAQ (reference sequence). CDR3 amino acids: CASSLSGGGYEQYF. The CDR3 DNA sequence: TGTGCCAGCAGCTTATCGGGGGGCGGGTACGAGCAGTACTTC.

The chain uses TRBV11-2 and TRBJ2-7; a weak D match, TRBD1 (6 bases). Germline values: CDR1 SGHAT, CDR2 FQNNGV. The ends were cut back, 6 bases at V and 0 bases at J, with 15 bases in the middle. The length of the CDR3 is 15 residues. The CDR3 region is CASRKLTGSSYEQYF. In DNA, the CDR3 is TGTGCCAGCAGAAAGTTGACAGGAAGCTCCTACGAGCAGTACTTC. The whole variable domain, remainder taken from reference TRBV11-2 and TRBJ2-7, is EAGVAQSPRYKIIEKRQSVAFWCNPISGHATLYWYQQILGQGPKLLIQFQNNGVVDDSQLPKDRFSAERLKGVDSTLKIQPAKLEDSAVYLCASRKLTGSSYEQYFGPGTRLTVT.

The genes are TRBV6-5 and TRBJ1-1, with TRBD1 as a possible D gene (6 bases). Deletions cut 2 bases from V and 10 bases from J, with 11 bases between. The length of the CDR3 is 12 residues. The germline V gene has CDR1 MNHEY and CDR2 SVGAGI. CDR3 coding DNA: TGTGCCAGCAGTTACAGCAGGGGAGTAGCTTTCTTT. Translating it yields CASSYSRGVAFF.

This clone was detected only once. The rearrangement links TRBV7-2 to TRBJ1-2; D is undetermined. The CDR3 is 14 amino acids. V dropped 0 bases and J dropped 3 bases, with 8 bases sitting between them. Per the germline V gene, CDR1 is SGHTA and CDR2 is FQGNSA. As DNA, the CDR3 is TGTGCCAGCAGCTTAGCATGGACTTACTATGGCTACACCTTC. Protein product: CASSLAWTYYGYTF.

V and J are TRBV7-9 and TRBJ2-2, with 8 bases aligning to TRBD1. The length of the CDR3 is 14 residues. Germline V gene data show CDR1 as SEHNR and CDR2 as FQNEAQ (reference sequence). V trimming: 5 bases; J trimming: 3 bases; junction bases outside the gene matches: 2. DNA for the CDR3: TGTGCCAGCAGCGTGACAGGGGACACCGGGGAGCTGTTTTTT. Translating gives CASSVTGDTGELFF.

The V and J genes are TRBV6-5 and TRBJ2-1; TRBD2 agrees at 9 bases. The germline V gene encodes CDR1 MNHEY and CDR2 SVGAGI. V lost 3 bases to trimming and J lost 4 bases; unmatched junction nucleotides: 4. This CDR3 region has 15 residues. DNA for the CDR3: TGTGCCAGCAGTTATGGGACTAGCAAGTACAATGAGCAGTTCTTC. Amino acids: CASSYGTSKYNEQFF.

The V call is TRBV10-3, the J call TRBJ2-7, with TRBD2 matching over 11 bases. The germline CDR1 and CDR2 sequences are ENHRY and SYGVKD. CDR3 length: 13 residues. Trimming at V came to 10 bases and at J to 4 bases, leaving 6 bases not matched to a gene. CDR3 in amino acids: CATQGTSGYEQYF. In DNA form, the CDR3 reads TGTGCCACCCAGGGGACTAGCGGTTACGAGCAGTACTTC.

The chain carries TRBV7-9 and TRBJ2-3, with 13 bases that match TRBD2. Germline loops: CDR1 SEHNR, CDR2 FQNEAQ (reference sequence). V trimming: 6 bases; J trimming: 11 bases; junction bases outside the gene matches: 14. The CDR3 is 16 amino acids. The CDR3 sequence is CASSPPGLAGPEGQYF. CDR3 in DNA: TGTGCCAGCAGTCCCCCGGGACTAGCGGGGCCGGAGGGGCAGTATTTT.

Details on this clone: This CDR3 is also generated by other DNA sequences in the sample. V gene TRBV5-1 combines with J gene TRBJ1-1, with D possibly TRBD1 on 6 matching bases. V lost 3 bases and J 1 base, leaving 7 bases between the germline ends. Looked up from germline, CDR1 is SGHRS and CDR2 is YFSETQ. This CDR3 has 13 amino acids. CDR3 DNA sequence: TGCGCCAGCAGCTCACAGGGGAACACTGAAGCTTTCTTT. Protein sequence: CASSSQGNTEAFF.

The chain uses TRBV30 and TRBJ2-5, with 13 bases lining up with TRBD2. Germline V gene sequence: CDR1 GTSNPN, CDR2 SVGIG (reference sequence). V was pared by 5 bases and J by 5 bases, with 8 bases of the junction left unmatched. This CDR3 region has 15 residues. CDR3 in amino acids: CAWFTSGGASETQYF. The CDR3 DNA follows: TGTGCCTGGTTCACTAGCGGGGGGGCGTCGGAGACCCAGTACTTC.

The V call is TRBV6-1, the J call TRBJ1-1; 9 nucleotides agree with TRBD1. V was clipped by 3 bases and J by 0 bases; unmatched bases: 8. Looked up from germline, CDR1 is MNHNS and CDR2 is SASEGT. The CDR3 has 17 amino acids. This chain's CDR3 is CASSDIFRTGVNTEAFF. DNA for the CDR3: TGTGCCAGCAGTGACATTTTCCGGACAGGGGTGAACACTGAAGCTTTCTTT.

The chain combines TRBV9 with TRBJ1-5; D not resolved. The CDR3 has 14 residues. Trimming shortened V by 2 bases and J by 4 bases, and 10 bases separated the two germline ends. CDR1 and CDR2 from the germline V gene are SGDLS and YYNGEE. CDR3 loop: CASSVRPENQPQHF. The CDR3 DNA follows: TGTGCCAGCAGCGTCCGCCCGGAGAATCAGCCCCAGCATTTT.

The chain combines TRBV18 with TRBJ2-1; 12 bases align to TRBD2. J was trimmed by 8 bases and V by 5 bases; bases with no gene match: 7. Looked up from germline, CDR1 is KGHSH and CDR2 is LQKENI. This CDR3 is built from 15 residues. CDR3 sequence: CASSTPSGRAHEQFF. CDR3 DNA sequence: TGTGCCAGCTCAACTCCTAGCGGGAGGGCCCATGAGCAGTTCTTC. Variable domain in full (rest from reference TRBV18 and TRBJ2-1): NAGVMQNPRHLVRRRGQEARLRCSPMKGHSHVYWYRQLPEEGLKFMVYLQKENIIDESGMPKERFSAEFPKEGPSILRIQQVVRGDSAAYFCASSTPSGRAHEQFFGPGTRLTVL.

Here the CDR3 reads CASSSQFGSDGYTF. In DNA form, the CDR3 reads TGTGCCAGCAGCTCCCAGTTCGGGTCCGATGGCTACACCTTC. The chain links TRBV9 to TRBJ1-2; D gene uncertain. CDR3 length: 14 amino acids. With 4 bases removed from V and 6 bases from J, the gap between germline ends came to 16 bases. Per the germline V gene, CDR1 is SGDLS and CDR2 is YYNGEE.